This TCR beta chain was sequenced in a study of long-term antiretroviral therapy in people with HIV. Sequencing relied on immunoSEQ assay v3.0, run at survey level. The assay was immunoSEQ multiplex PCR, and TCRdb's table has in-frame clones only and misses some. The profile shows about 14,000 clones, approximately 73% of them singletons. This CDR3 region has 16 residues. Germline-derived CDR1 and CDR2 are LNHDA and SQIVND (reference sequence). V shed 0 bases and J shed 5 bases, with 13 bases lying between them. Study conclusions and caveats: An increase in diversity followed ART, yet levels stayed below transplant donor controls. Blood, drawn from 2004 to 2017, may reflect older ART regimens.

As concerns this clone: Its specificity is unknown.

This rearrangement joins TRBV19 to TRBJ2-2, with TRBD2 as a possible D gene (5 bases). The material sequenced was unsorted PBMCs, taken 3.1 years after starting antiretroviral therapy. This receptor was taken from a middle-aged man with HIV. The CDR3 DNA reads as TGTGCCAGTAGTATAGAGGAGGTTGCGGGTACCGGGGAGCTGTTTTTT. Translating it yields CASSIEEVAGTGELFF.